This record covers a single TCR beta chain. Its antigen is undetermined. This sample was included in a study of CD8 T cells in ankylosing spondylitis. Findings of the study overall: There was reportedly significant enrichment of clones that were disease-linked in matched ankylosing spondylitis synovial fluid. There was a TCR beta motif, made of several highly homologous variants, that appeared characteristic of ankylosing spondylitis blood.

Trimming shortened V by 5 bases and J by 6 bases, and 20 bases separated the two germline ends. The CDR3 has 15 residues. The germline V gene has CDR1 SGHTA and CDR2 FQGNSA. TCRdb passed the 5' RACE reads through MiXCR, listing each CDR3 protein once. The data hold approximately 400,000 distinct CDR3 sequences, with 25% to 30% observed a single time. The V gene is TRBV7-2, the J gene TRBJ2-7; no clear D gene. Sequencing was carried out using blood, either unsorted or a sorted T cell fraction (not recorded which). This TCR was sampled from a male donor with ankylosing spondylitis. The CDR3 loop reads CASSPRTGGTAEQYF. Written as DNA, the CDR3 is TGTGCCAGCAGCCCACGGACGGGTGGTACGGCCGAGCAGTACTTC.